A selection of T cell receptor beta chains follows, all from one sample in a study of CD8 T cells in Susac syndrome. In TCRdb, the immunoSEQ multiplex PCR reads were re-called with MiXCR into one record per CDR3 protein. The sample yields 100,000 to 150,000 distinct CDR3 sequences, nearly 96% seen once. Sequencing input: CD4+ T cells from PBMCs. The source is a human donor with Susac syndrome. The conserved cysteine and the conserved F or W are not part of the CDR3 here.

V: TRBV27
CDR3: ASSFGGRAVGEQF

V: TRBV7-9
CDR3: ASRAGTGAGANVLT

V: TRBV2
CDR3: ASSNGGQGNIQY

V: TRBV11-2
CDR3: ASSSFDRGLFNEQF

V: TRBV3-1
CDR3: ASSPGQGARNEQF

V: TRBV12-3/TRBV12-4
CDR3: ASSPAWSSGLTDTQY

V: TRBV29-1
CDR3: SVGDRPYEQY

V: TRBV28
CDR3: ASSFRTVYGYT

V: TRBV19
CDR3: ASSPQPDRGNQPQH

V: TRBV27
CDR3: ASSLQTNQPQH

V: TRBV29-1
CDR3: SVRGTGNTDTQY

V: TRBV7-2
CDR3: APREGLAGGQPGLTQY

V: TRBV29-1
CDR3: SVTSAGQVRAYEQY

V: TRBV18
CDR3: ASSPGTGGPAGSTDTQY

V: TRBV6-5
CDR3: ASSYSDPREGTYEQY

V: TRBV7-2
CDR3: ASSPGSADTQY

V: TRBV27
CDR3: ASSLSGGRDTQY

V: TRBV6-4
CDR3: ASRQTGGTQAF

V: TRBV29-1
CDR3: SVEDLEKAGHNEQF

V: TRBV9
CDR3: ASSVLAGEDEQF

V: TRBV15
CDR3: ATSRGTGGPGPGANVLT

V: TRBV5-4
CDR3: ASSASGRASNEQF

V: TRBV5-6
CDR3: ASSTRSTTGTGELF

V: TRBV24-1
CDR3: ATSDRETGELF

V: TRBV20-1
CDR3: SARGSENTEAF

V: TRBV6-2/TRBV6-3
CDR3: ASKSRATGYT

V: TRBV2
CDR3: ASSPTSGRKTGELF

V: TRBV20-1
CDR3: SAWDRSTDTQY

V: TRBV5-1
CDR3: ASSLDALAGVIEQF

V: TRBV7-2
CDR3: ASSHSTGGGGYT

V: TRBV27
CDR3: ASSFGQFDQPQH

V: TRBV18
CDR3: ASQIQKSYEQY

V: TRBV20-1
CDR3: SARAPGGAEQY

V: TRBV4-1
CDR3: ASSQGYSGNTIY

V: TRBV18
CDR3: ASSTGLSGANVLT

V: TRBV3-1
CDR3: ASSQDWALTENTEAF

V: TRBV29-1
CDR3: SSPRTSGNEQF

V: TRBV4-2
CDR3: ASSQSRGDYGYT

V: TRBV9
CDR3: ASSAYGGGTGEQF

V: TRBV6-5
CDR3: ASKHRDRGPDTQY